Below, one T cell receptor beta chain is given with its context. Its antigen is unidentified. The entry originates in a study of T cell responses to AZD1222 COVID-19 vaccine. Overall study results and limits: CD4 TCRs covered the whole spike, strongest at regions 160-218 and 743-854.

Germline CDR1 and CDR2: LGHNA and YSLEER. The J segment lost 8 bases and the V segment lost 2 bases, leaving 11 bases of the junction unmatched. There are 15 residues in the CDR3. Some clones are missing from TCRdb's copy, which holds only in-frame ones; the method was immunoSEQ multiplex PCR. The sample lists roughly 92,000 clones; 90% were seen once. The material was peripheral blood, obtained on day 0 of AZD1222 vaccination. The clonotype originates from an adult in good health. The chain uses TRBV4-3 and TRBJ2-7, with TRBD1 identical over 8 bases. The CDR3 DNA is TGCGCCAGCAGCCAAACTCTAGGGACAGGCGGGAAGCAGTACTTC. This sequence encodes CASSQTLGTGGKQYF.